The clone carrying this T cell receptor beta chain was detected ten times or more. Its antigen is undetermined. Researchers tagged individual cDNA molecules with unique molecular identifiers. TCRdb processed the 5' RACE reads anew with MiXCR; each CDR3 protein has one entry. The table shows 55,000 to 75,000 distinct CDR3 sequences, with 6% to 8.5% occurring only once. Germline V gene sequence: CDR1 SEHNR, CDR2 FQNEAQ (reference sequence). V was pared by 3 bases and J by 3 bases, with 8 bases between. The CDR3 totals 13 residues. The sample is drawn from a study of early T cells in non-severe SARS-CoV-2 infection. Study overall: Bulk RNA from unsorted whole blood was sequenced; chains were unpaired. Study results and limitations: A preference for anti-spike CD8 responses marked VDJdb matching, which missed private and CD4 specificities.

This chain joins TRBV7-9 and TRBJ2-5; D is possibly TRBD2 (6 bases). The TCR comes from an adult who was a healthcare worker with PCR-confirmed SARS-CoV-2 infection or an uninfected control (not recorded which). Sequencing used whole blood. This CDR3 is CASSFRGEETQYF. CDR3 DNA sequence: TGTGCCAGCAGCTTCCGCGGGGAAGAGACCCAGTACTTC. The variable domain in full, with the rest retrieved from reference TRBV7-9 and TRBJ2-5, is DTGVSQNPRHKITKRGQNVTFRCDPISEHNRLYWYRQTLGQGPEFLTYFQNEAQLEKSRLLSDRFSAERPKGSFSTLEIQRTEQGDSAMYLCASSFRGEETQYFGPGTRLLVL.